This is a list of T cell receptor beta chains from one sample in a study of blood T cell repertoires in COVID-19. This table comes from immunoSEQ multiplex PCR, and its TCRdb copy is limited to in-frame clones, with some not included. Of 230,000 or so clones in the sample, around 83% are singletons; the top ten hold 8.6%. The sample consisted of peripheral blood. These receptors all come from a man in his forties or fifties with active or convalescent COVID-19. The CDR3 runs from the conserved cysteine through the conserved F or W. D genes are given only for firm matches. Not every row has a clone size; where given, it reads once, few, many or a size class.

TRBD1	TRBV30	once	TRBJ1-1	CAWSVRGREAFF	TGTGCCTGGAGTGTAAGGGGGCGAGAAGCTTTCTTT
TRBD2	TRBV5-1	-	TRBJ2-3	CASSLARESDTQYF	TGCGCCAGCAGCTTGGCGCGGGAGTCAGATACGCAGTATTTT
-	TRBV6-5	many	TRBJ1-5	CASRPNRDSQPQHF	TGTGCCAGCAGGCCTAACAGGGATAGTCAGCCCCAGCATTTT
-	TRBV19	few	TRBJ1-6	CASSMIGGNSPLHF	TGTGCCAGTAGTATGATCGGGGGGAATTCACCCCTCCACTTT
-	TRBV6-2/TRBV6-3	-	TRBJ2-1	CASSYVQGSASYNEQFF	TGTGCCAGCAGTTACGTCCAGGGCTCCGCGTCCTACAATGAGCAGTTCTTC
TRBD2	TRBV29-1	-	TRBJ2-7	CSVAAGGVYEQYF	TGCAGCGTTGCGGCGGGGGGCGTCTACGAGCAGTACTTC
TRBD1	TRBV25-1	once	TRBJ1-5	CASGDRGINQPQHF	TGTGCCAGCGGGGACAGGGGAATCAATCAGCCCCAGCATTTT
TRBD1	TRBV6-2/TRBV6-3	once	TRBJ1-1	CASSSGTGRTEAFF	TGTGCCAGCAGCTCCGGGACAGGGAGGACTGAAGCTTTCTTT
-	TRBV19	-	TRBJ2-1	CASNSPAGPNNEQFF	TGTGCCAGTAACTCCCCGGCGGGACCAAACAATGAGCAGTTCTTC
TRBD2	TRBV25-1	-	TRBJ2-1	CASSPTPQAGGQFF	TGTGCCAGCAGCCCCACCCCGCAGGCGGGAGGGCAGTTCTTC
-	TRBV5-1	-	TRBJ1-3	CASSLQALSGNTIYF	TGCGCCAGCAGCTTGCAAGCACTCTCTGGAAACACCATATATTTT
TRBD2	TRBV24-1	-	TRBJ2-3	CATSRTSGFTDTQYF	TGTGCCACCAGTCGGACTAGCGGATTCACAGATACGCAGTATTTT
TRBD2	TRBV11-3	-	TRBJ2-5	CASSSGLAGGGETQYF	TGTGCCAGCAGCTCAGGACTAGCGGGGGGTGGAGAGACCCAGTACTTC
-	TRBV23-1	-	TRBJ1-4	CASSQSLYMSGVGEKLFF	TGCGCCAGCAGTCAATCCCTCTACATGTCAGGGGTGGGTGAAAAACTGTTTTTT
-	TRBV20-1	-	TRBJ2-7	CSASDGHEQYF	TGCAGTGCTAGCGATGGCCACGAGCAGTACTTC
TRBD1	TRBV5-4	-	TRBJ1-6	CASSSLAKGQGSPLHF	TGTGCCAGCAGCTCACTCGCTAAGGGACAGGGATCACCCCTCCACTTT
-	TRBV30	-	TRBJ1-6	CASNSGNSPLHF	TGTGCCTCCAACAGCGGGAATTCACCCCTCCACTTT
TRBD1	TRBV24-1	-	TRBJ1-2	CATSDTGVSYGYTF	TGTGCCACCAGCGATACAGGGGTTTCCTATGGCTACACCTTC
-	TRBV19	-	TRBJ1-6	CASSNYGGGSPLHF	TGTGCCAGTAGTAATTACGGCGGAGGTTCACCCCTCCACTTT
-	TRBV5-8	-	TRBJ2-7	CASSLDRNYEQYF	TGTGCCAGCAGCTTAGACAGGAACTACGAGCAGTACTTC
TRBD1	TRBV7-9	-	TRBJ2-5	CASSTSPGQGQETQYF	TGTGCCAGCAGCACCAGCCCTGGACAGGGTCAAGAGACCCAGTACTTC
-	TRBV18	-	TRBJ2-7	CASSPPGLNSYEQYF	TGTGCCAGCTCACCACCGGGACTCAACTCCTACGAGCAGTACTTC
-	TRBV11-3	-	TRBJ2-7	CASSFSRSTEQYF	TGTGCCAGCAGCTTCTCTAGGTCGACCGAGCAGTACTTC
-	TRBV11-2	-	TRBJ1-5	CASSEHSGAWGNQPQHF	TGTGCCAGCAGCGAGCACTCAGGGGCTTGGGGGAATCAGCCCCAGCATTTT
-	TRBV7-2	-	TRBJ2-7	CASSLGQDSYEQYF	TGTGCCAGCAGCTTAGGACAGGACTCCTACGAGCAGTACTTC
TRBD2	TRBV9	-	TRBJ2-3	CASSVSGSPTDTQYF	TGTGCCAGCAGCGTCAGCGGGAGTCCCACAGATACGCAGTATTTT
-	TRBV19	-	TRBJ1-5	CASSIVTGSNQPQHF	TGTGCCAGTAGTATAGTTACAGGGAGCAATCAGCCCCAGCATTTT
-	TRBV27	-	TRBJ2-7	CASSPGFYEQYF	TGTGCCAGCTCACCAGGGTTTTACGAGCAGTACTTC
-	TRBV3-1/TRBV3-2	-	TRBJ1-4	CASSQATGFGVKLFF	TGTGCCAGCAGCCAAGCTACAGGGTTCGGCGTAAAACTGTTTTTT
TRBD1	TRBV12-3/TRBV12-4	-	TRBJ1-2	CASSEQGAYGYTF	TGTGCCAGCAGTGAACAGGGGGCCTATGGCTACACCTTC
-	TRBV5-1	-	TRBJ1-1	CASTQPDRGEAEAFF	TGCGCCAGCACCCAACCAGACCGTGGTGAGGCTGAAGCTTTCTTT
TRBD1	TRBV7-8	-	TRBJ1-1	CASSLVTGGPEAFF	TGTGCCAGCAGCTTAGTTACAGGGGGCCCTGAAGCTTTCTTT
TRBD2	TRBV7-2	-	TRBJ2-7	CASSRGGTSDYEQYF	TGTGCCAGCAGCCGGGGGGGGACTAGCGACTACGAGCAGTACTTC
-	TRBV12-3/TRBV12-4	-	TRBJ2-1	CASSLTGEQFF	TGTGCCAGTAGTCTAACAGGGGAGCAGTTCTTC
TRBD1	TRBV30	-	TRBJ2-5	CAWSPRGLGETQYF	TGTGCCTGGAGTCCCAGGGGGCTAGGGGAGACCCAGTACTTC